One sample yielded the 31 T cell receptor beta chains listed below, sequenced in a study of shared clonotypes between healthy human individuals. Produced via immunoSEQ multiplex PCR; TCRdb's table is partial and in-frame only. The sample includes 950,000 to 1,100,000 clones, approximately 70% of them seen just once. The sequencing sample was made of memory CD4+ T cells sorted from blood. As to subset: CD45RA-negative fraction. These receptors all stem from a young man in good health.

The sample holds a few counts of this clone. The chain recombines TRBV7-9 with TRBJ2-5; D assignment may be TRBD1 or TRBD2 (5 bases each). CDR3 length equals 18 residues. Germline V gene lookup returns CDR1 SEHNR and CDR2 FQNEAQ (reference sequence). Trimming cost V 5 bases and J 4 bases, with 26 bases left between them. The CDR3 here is CASSPEGFGAGPRETQYF. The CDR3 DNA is TGTGCCAGCAGCCCAGAGGGGTTCGGGGCAGGGCCACGAGAGACCCAGTACTTC.

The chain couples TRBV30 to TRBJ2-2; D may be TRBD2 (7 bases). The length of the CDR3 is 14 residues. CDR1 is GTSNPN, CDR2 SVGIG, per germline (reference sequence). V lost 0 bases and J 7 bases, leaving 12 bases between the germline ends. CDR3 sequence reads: CAWSVGGDGGELFF. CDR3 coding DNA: TGTGCCTGGAGTGTAGGGGGGGACGGCGGGGAGCTGTTTTTT.

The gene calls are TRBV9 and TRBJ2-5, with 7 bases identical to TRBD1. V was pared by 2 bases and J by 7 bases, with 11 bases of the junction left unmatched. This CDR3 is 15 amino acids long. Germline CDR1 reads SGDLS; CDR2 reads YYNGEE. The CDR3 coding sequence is TGTGCCAGCAGCGTGGATCCTGACAGGGTTGGGACCCAGTACTTC. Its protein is CASSVDPDRVGTQYF.

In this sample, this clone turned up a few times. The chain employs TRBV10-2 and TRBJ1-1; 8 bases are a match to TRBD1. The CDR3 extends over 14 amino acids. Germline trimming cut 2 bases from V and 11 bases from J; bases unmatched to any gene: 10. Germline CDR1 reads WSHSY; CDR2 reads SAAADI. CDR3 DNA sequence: TGCGCCAGCAGTGAGGGACAGGGAACTAGAAGCGCTTTCTTT. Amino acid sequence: CASSEGQGTRSAFF.

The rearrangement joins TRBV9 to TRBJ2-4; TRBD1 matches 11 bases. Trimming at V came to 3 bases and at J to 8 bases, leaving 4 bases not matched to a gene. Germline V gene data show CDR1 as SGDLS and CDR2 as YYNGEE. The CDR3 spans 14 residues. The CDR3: CASSAGQGVDIQYF. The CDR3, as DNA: TGTGCCAGCAGCGCGGGACAGGGGGTGGACATTCAGTACTTC. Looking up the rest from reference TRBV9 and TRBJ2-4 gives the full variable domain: DSGVTQTPKHLITATGQRVTLRCSPRSGDLSVYWYQQSLDQGLQFLIQYYNGEERAKGNILERFSAQQFPDLHSELNLSSLELGDSALYFCASSAGQGVDIQYFGAGTRLSVL.

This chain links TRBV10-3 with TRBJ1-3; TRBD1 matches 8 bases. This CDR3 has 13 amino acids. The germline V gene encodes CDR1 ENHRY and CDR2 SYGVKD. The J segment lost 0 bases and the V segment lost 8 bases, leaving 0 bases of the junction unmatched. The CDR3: CAIGQGSGNTIYF. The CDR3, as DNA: TGTGCCATCGGACAGGGCTCTGGAAACACCATATATTTT.

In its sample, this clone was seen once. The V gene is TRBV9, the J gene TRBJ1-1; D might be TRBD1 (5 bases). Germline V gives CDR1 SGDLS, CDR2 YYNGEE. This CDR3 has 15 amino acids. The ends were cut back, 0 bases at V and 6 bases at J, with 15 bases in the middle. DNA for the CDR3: TGTGCCAGCAGCGTAGTTGGGGCGGACGGTTCTGAAGCTTTCTTT. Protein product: CASSVVGADGSEAFF.

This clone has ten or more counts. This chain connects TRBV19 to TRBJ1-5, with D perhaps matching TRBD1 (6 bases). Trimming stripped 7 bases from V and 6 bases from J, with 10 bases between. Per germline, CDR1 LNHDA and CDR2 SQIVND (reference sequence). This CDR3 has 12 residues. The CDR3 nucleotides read TGTGCCAGTAAGGGGGTGGCTCAGCCCCAGCATTTT. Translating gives CASKGVAQPQHF.

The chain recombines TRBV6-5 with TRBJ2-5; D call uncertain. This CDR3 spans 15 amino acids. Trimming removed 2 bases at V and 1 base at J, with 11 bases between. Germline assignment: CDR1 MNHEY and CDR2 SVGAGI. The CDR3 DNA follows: TGTGCCAGCAGTTACGGCCCGCAGGTCCAAGAGACCCAGTACTTC. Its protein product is CASSYGPQVQETQYF.

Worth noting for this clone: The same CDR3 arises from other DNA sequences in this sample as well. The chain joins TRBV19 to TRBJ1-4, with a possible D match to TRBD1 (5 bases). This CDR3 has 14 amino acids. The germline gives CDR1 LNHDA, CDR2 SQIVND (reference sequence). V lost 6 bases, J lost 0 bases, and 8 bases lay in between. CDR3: CASSRGSTNEKLFF. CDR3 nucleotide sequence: TGTGCCAGTAGCCGGGGGTCAACTAATGAAAAACTGTTTTTT.

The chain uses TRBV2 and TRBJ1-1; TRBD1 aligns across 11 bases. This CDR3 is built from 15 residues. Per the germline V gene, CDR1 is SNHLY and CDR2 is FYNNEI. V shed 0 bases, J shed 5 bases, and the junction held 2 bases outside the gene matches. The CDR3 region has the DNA TGTGCCAGCAGTGAAGCGGGGACAGGGGGGACTGAAGCTTTCTTT. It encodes CASSEAGTGGTEAFF.

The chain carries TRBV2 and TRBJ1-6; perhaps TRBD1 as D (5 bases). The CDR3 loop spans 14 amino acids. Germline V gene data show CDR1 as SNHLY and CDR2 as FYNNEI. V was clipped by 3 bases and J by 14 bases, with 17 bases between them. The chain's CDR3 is CASSDTGSRVALHF. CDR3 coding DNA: TGTGCCAGCAGTGATACAGGCTCCCGTGTGGCCCTCCACTTT.

The CDR3 DNA sequence: TGCGCCAACCGAGCCGGGACAGCCACCTACGAGCAGTACTTC. Amino acid sequence: CANRAGTATYEQYF. V and J are TRBV23-1 and TRBJ2-7; 7 nucleotides align to TRBD1. TRBV23-1 is flagged as an ORF with uncertain function. J was trimmed by 2 bases and V by 10 bases; bases with no gene match: 11. There are 14 residues in the CDR3.

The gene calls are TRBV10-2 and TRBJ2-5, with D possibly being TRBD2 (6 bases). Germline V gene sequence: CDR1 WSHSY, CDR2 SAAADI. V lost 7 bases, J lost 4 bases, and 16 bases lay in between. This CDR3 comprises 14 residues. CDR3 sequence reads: CASISPGAPETQYF. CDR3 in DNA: TGCGCCAGCATTAGTCCGGGAGCCCCAGAGACCCAGTACTTC.

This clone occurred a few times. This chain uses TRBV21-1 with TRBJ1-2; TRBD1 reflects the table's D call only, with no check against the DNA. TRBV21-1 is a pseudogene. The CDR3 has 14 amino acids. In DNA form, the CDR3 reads TGTGCCAGCAGCCTGACAGGGTTGGAAGCTGGCTACACCTTC. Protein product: CASSLTGLEAGYTF.

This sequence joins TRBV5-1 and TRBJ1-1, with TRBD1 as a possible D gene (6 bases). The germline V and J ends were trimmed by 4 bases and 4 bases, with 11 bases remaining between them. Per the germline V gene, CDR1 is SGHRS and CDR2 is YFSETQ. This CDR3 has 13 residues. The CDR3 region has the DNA TGCGCCAGCAGCACCCTAGGGGGCACTGAAGCTTTCTTT. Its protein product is CASSTLGGTEAFF.

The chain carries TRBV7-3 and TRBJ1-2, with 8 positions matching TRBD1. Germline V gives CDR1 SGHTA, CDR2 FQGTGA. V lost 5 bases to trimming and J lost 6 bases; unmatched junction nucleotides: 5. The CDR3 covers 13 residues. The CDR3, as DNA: TGTGCCAGCAGCCTGACAGGGGAGGATGGCTACACCTTC. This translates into CASSLTGEDGYTF.

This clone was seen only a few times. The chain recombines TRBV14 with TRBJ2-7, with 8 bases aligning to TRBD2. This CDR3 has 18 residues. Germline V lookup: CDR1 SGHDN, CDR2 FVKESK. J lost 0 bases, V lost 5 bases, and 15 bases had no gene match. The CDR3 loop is CASSNSVGGRPRSYEQYF. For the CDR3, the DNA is TGTGCCAGCAGCAATAGCGTCGGCGGGAGGCCACGCTCCTACGAGCAGTACTTC. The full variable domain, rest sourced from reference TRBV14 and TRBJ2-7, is EAGVTQFPSHSVIEKGQTVTLRCDPISGHDNLYWYRRVMGKEIKFLLHFVKESKQDESGMPNNRFLAERTGGTYSTLKVQPAELEDSGVYFCASSNSVGGRPRSYEQYFGPGTRLTVT.

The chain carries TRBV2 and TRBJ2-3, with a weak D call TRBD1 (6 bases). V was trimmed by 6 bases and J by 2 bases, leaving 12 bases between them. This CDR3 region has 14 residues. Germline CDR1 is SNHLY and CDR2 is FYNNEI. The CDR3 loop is CASRKQGNTDTQYF. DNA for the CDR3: TGTGCCAGCAGGAAACAGGGAAACACAGATACGCAGTATTTT.

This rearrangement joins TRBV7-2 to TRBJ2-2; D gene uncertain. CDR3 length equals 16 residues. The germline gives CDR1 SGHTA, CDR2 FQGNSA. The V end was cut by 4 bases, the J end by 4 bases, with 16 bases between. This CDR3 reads CASSWAVKGGTGELFF. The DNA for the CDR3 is TGTGCCAGCAGCTGGGCGGTAAAAGGTGGCACCGGGGAGCTGTTTTTT.

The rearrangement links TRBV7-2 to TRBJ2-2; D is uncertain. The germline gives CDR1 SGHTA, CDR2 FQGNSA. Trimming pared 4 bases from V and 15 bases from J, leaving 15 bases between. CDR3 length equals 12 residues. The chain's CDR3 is CASSYLGRSVFF. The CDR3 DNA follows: TGTGCCAGCAGCTATCTCGGGCGGTCGGTGTTTTTT.

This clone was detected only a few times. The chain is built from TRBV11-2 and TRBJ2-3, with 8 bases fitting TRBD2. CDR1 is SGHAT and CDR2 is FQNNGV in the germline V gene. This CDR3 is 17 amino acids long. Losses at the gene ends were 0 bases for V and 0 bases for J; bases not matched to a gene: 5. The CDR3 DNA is TGTGCCAGCAGCTTAGATCCGGGGGGGGTGAGCACAGATACGCAGTATTTT. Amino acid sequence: CASSLDPGGVSTDTQYF.

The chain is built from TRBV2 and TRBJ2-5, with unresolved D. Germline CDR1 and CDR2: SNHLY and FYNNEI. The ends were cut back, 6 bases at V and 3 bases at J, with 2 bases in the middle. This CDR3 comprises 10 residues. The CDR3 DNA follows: TGTGCCAGCAGAAAAGAGACCCAGTACTTC. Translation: CASRKETQYF.

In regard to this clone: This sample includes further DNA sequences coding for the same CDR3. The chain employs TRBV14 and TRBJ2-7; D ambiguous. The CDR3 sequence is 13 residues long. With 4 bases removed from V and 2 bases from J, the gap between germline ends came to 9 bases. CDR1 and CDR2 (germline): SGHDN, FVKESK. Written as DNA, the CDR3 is TGTGCCAGCAGCCTCAATGGCCCCTACGAGCAGTACTTC. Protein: CASSLNGPYEQYF.

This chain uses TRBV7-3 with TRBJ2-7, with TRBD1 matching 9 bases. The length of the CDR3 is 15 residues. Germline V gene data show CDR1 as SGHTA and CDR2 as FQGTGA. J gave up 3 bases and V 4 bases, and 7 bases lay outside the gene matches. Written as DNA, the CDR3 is TGTGCCAGCAGCTCGTCACCGACAGGGGGCTACGAGCAGTACTTC. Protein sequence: CASSSSPTGGYEQYF.

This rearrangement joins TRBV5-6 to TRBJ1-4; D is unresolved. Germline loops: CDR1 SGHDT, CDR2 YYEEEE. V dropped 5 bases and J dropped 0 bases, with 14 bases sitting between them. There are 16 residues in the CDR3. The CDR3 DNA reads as TGTGCCAGCAGTATATACAGCGATGCAACTAATGAAAAACTGTTTTTT. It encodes CASSIYSDATNEKLFF.

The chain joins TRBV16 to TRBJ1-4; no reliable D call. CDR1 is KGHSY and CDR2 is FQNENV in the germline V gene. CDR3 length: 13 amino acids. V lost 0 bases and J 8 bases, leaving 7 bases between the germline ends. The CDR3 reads CASSQSSIEKLFF. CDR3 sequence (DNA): TGTGCCAGCAGCCAATCATCGATCGAAAAACTGTTTTTT.

In nucleotides, the CDR3 is TGTGCCAGCAGCTTAGATTTAGGGACAGGGTTTCAGGGAACTGAAGCTTTCTTT. It specifies CASSLDLGTGFQGTEAFF. The chain carries TRBV7-2 and TRBJ1-1, with 9 bases fitting TRBD1. Trimming cost V 1 base and J 5 bases; bases outside gene matches: 14. CDR1 SGHTA and CDR2 FQGNSA come from the germline V gene. The CDR3 is made up of 18 amino acids. The full variable domain, with the rest looked up from reference TRBV7-2 and TRBJ1-1, is GAGVSQSPSNKVTEKGKDVELRCDPISGHTALYWYRQSLGQGLEFLIYFQGNSAPDKSGLPSDRFSAERTGGSVSTLTIQRTQQEDSAVYLCASSLDLGTGFQGTEAFFGQGTRLTVV.

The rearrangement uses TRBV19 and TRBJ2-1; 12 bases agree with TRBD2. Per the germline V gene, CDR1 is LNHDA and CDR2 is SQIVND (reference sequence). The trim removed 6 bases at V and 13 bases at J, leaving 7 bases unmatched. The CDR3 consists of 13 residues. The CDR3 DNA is TGTGCCAGTAGACTAGCGGGAGGCGCATCTCAGTTCTTC. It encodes CASRLAGGASQFF.

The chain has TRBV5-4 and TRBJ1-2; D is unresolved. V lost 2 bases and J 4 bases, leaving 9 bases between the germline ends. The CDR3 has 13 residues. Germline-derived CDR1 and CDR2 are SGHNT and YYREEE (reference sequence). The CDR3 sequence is CASSFGQFYGYTF. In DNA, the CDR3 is TGTGCCAGCAGCTTCGGGCAGTTCTATGGCTACACCTTC.

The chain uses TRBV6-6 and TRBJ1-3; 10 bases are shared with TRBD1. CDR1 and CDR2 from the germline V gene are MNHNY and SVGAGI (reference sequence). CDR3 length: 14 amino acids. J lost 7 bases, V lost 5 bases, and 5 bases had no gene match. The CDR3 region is CASSPGQGMNTIYF. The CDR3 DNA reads TGTGCCAGCAGTCCGGGACAGGGGATGAACACCATATATTTT.